The 22 T cell receptor beta chains presented below share a single source sample, sequenced in a study of blood T cell repertoires in COVID-19. Sequenced by immunoSEQ multiplex PCR; TCRdb stores in-frame clones only, minus some. The sample records approximately 480,000 clones, roughly 89% being singletons. The sequenced material came from peripheral blood. Every receptor here comes from a man aged 18 to 30 with COVID-19, enrolled during active disease.

The chain uses TRBV3-1 (or the pseudogene TRBV3-2) and TRBJ1-5, with TRBD1 as a possible D gene (5 bases). Trimming shortened V by 4 bases and J by 4 bases, and 11 bases separated the two germline ends. The CDR3 runs to 14 residues. Looked up from germline, CDR1 is LGHDT and CDR2 is YNNKEL (reference sequence). The CDR3 loop is CASSPKAGNQPQHF. The CDR3 region has the DNA TGTGCCAGCAGCCCTAAAGCAGGGAATCAGCCCCAGCATTTT.

This rearrangement joins TRBV19 to TRBJ2-1; 8 positions match TRBD2. This CDR3 region has 16 residues. CDR1 and CDR2 from the germline V gene are LNHDA and SQIVND (reference sequence). V lost 3 bases and J lost 1; bases outside the gene matches: 5. The CDR3 DNA is TGTGCCAGTAGTATCGTAGCGGGGACTTCCTACAATGAGCAGTTCTTC. This sequence encodes CASSIVAGTSYNEQFF.

The V gene is TRBV2, the J gene TRBJ2-7; possibly TRBD2 for D (5 bases). This CDR3 has 15 residues. With 7 bases removed from V and 0 bases from J, the gap between germline ends came to 16 bases. Germline CDR1 and CDR2: SNHLY and FYNNEI. CDR3 amino acids: CASTVAGRSSYEQYF. CDR3 nucleotide sequence: TGTGCCAGCACCGTCGCGGGTCGTAGCTCCTACGAGCAGTACTTC.

The V call is TRBV10-3, the J call TRBJ1-4; 7 bases match TRBD1. The CDR3 totals 13 residues. Germline values: CDR1 ENHRY, CDR2 SYGVKD. J gave up 5 bases and V 5 bases, and 2 bases lay outside the gene matches. The CDR3 is CAISRGQNEKLFF. The CDR3 nucleotides read TGTGCCATCAGTCGGGGACAGAATGAAAAACTGTTTTTT.

The V call is TRBV14, the J call TRBJ2-7; 9 bases are a match to TRBD1. CDR3 size: 15 residues. J lost 4 bases, V lost 5 bases, and 9 bases had no gene match. Germline CDR1 SGHDN, CDR2 FVKESK. For the CDR3, the DNA is TGTGCCAGCAGCAGGAGGACAGGGGTAACGTACGAGCAGTACTTC. This gives the protein CASSRRTGVTYEQYF.

The V gene is TRBV19, the J gene TRBJ2-3; TRBD2 is a possible D gene (5 bases). Trimming cost V 5 bases and J 2 bases, with 8 bases left between them. Germline V gene sequence: CDR1 LNHDA, CDR2 SQIVND (reference sequence). The CDR3 is 13 amino acids. CDR3 nucleotides: TGTGCCAGTAGTTACGGGAACACAGATACGCAGTATTTT. Its translation: CASSYGNTDTQYF.

The rearrangement joins TRBV28 to TRBJ2-3; 10 bases fit TRBD2. V lost 3 bases and J lost 5; bases outside the gene matches: 8. This CDR3 region has 16 residues. Germline loops: CDR1 MDHEN, CDR2 SYDVKM. In DNA, the CDR3 is TGTGCCAGCAGTTTTATTCTAGCGGGGGTGGAAGATACGCAGTATTTT. Its protein is CASSFILAGVEDTQYF.

The CDR3 protein is CASSLPGLVYEQYF. CDR3 nucleotide sequence: TGTGCCAGCAGCTTGCCGGGACTAGTCTACGAGCAGTACTTC. The chain uses TRBV5-6 and TRBJ2-7, with TRBD2 matching over 8 bases. With 1 base clipped from V and 3 bases from J, the junction kept 3 bases outside the gene matches. Germline CDR1 and CDR2: SGHDT and YYEEEE. The CDR3 has 14 residues.

The gene calls are TRBV6-5 and TRBJ2-7; tentatively, D is TRBD1 (6 bases). Germline CDR1 MNHEY, CDR2 SVGAGI. The CDR3 has 14 amino acids. The V end lost 0 bases, the J end lost 2 bases, and 8 bases lay between the germline ends. CDR3 nucleotide sequence: TGTGCCAGCAGTTACTCGAAGGGGGCCTACGAGCAGTACTTC. Translation gives CASSYSKGAYEQYF.

CDR3 amino acids: CASSFIAGGVADTQYF. CDR3 in DNA: TGTGCCAGCAGCTTCATAGCGGGAGGGGTTGCAGATACGCAGTATTTT. J is TRBJ2-3 and V is TRBV7-9, with 11 bases that match TRBD2. The junction had 6 bases not matched to a gene; V was cut back by 3 bases and J by 4 bases. The CDR3 is 16 amino acids. Germline-derived CDR1 and CDR2 are SEHNR and FQNEAQ (reference sequence).

The rearrangement joins TRBV7-9 to TRBJ2-3; 10 bases are a match to TRBD2. This CDR3 contains 18 residues. In germline, CDR1 is SEHNR, CDR2 FQNEAQ (reference sequence). With V trimmed by 5 bases and J by 3 bases, 14 bases remained unmatched. The CDR3 is CASSQSRQTSGATDTQYF. As DNA, the CDR3 is TGTGCCAGCAGCCAAAGCCGACAAACTAGCGGGGCGACAGATACGCAGTATTTT.

The rearrangement uses TRBV7-8 and TRBJ2-1; 8 positions match TRBD2. This CDR3 has 16 residues. Germline V gene sequence: CDR1 SGHVS, CDR2 FQNEAQ. With 3 bases clipped from V and 8 bases from J, the junction kept 12 bases outside the gene matches. CDR3 DNA sequence: TGTGCCAGCAGCTTTTCGGGGGGGTATACTCCCGATGAGCAGTTCTTC. Translation gives CASSFSGGYTPDEQFF.

The chain recombines TRBV2 with TRBJ2-6; tentatively, D is TRBD2 (6 bases). CDR1 is SNHLY and CDR2 is FYNNEI in the germline V gene. The V end lost 7 bases, the J end lost 0 bases, and 19 bases lay between the germline ends. The CDR3 runs to 18 residues. The CDR3 is CASIGLAGTYSGANVLTF. The CDR3 DNA is TGTGCCAGCATCGGATTAGCAGGGACTTACTCTGGGGCCAACGTCCTGACTTTC.

This chain joins TRBV10-3 and TRBJ2-5; D may be TRBD1 (6 bases). The V gene lost 0 bases and the J gene lost 0 bases, with 14 bases spanning the gap. The CDR3 is 17 amino acids. From germline, CDR1 is ENHRY and CDR2 SYGVKD. The CDR3 is CAISESMRQEYQETQYF. CDR3 sequence (DNA): TGTGCCATCAGTGAGTCAATGAGACAGGAGTACCAAGAGACCCAGTACTTC.

CDR3 in DNA: TGTGCCAGCAGCTTACGACGGGACAGAGCTAATGAAAAACTGTTTTTT. Its translation is CASSLRRDRANEKLFF. The chain joins TRBV7-8 to TRBJ1-4; 7 bases are shared with TRBD1. V shed 2 bases, J shed 3 bases, and the junction held 6 bases outside the gene matches. The CDR3 spans 16 residues. CDR1 SGHVS and CDR2 FQNEAQ come from the germline V gene.

The CDR3 reads CASSHGLAGVLEQYF. As DNA, the CDR3 is TGTGCCAGCAGTCACGGACTAGCGGGAGTGCTCGAGCAGTACTTC. The chain uses TRBV27 and TRBJ2-7, with 13 bases aligning to TRBD2. The germline V gene encodes CDR1 MNHEY and CDR2 SMNVEV (reference sequence). J gave up 6 bases and V 5 bases, and 7 bases lay outside the gene matches. This CDR3 contains 15 residues.

The V and J genes are TRBV5-1 and TRBJ2-2; D is perhaps TRBD1 (5 bases). Looked up from germline, CDR1 is SGHRS and CDR2 is YFSETQ. CDR3 length: 16 amino acids. Trimming stripped 4 bases from V and 0 bases from J, with 13 bases between. The CDR3 sequence: CASSPQTTANTGELFF. As DNA, the CDR3 is TGCGCCAGCAGCCCCCAAACGACAGCGAACACCGGGGAGCTGTTTTTT.

By proportion, this clone is medium-sized (0.01 to 0.1%). The rearrangement joins TRBV5-1 to TRBJ1-2, with 9 bases that match TRBD1. From germline, CDR1 is SGHRS and CDR2 YFSETQ. J lost 6 bases, V lost 2 bases, and 5 bases had no gene match. This CDR3 is 14 amino acids long. CDR3 coding DNA: TGCGCCAGCAGCTTCGGGACAGGGAGTAATGGCTACACCTTC. Its protein product is CASSFGTGSNGYTF.

This clone was recorded once. This rearrangement joins TRBV6-5 to TRBJ2-7; TRBD1 might be the D (6 bases). V lost 0 bases to trimming and J lost 4 bases, with 10 bases between them. The CDR3 is 14 residues long. The germline V gene encodes CDR1 MNHEY and CDR2 SVGAGI. The CDR3 loop reads CASSYSPGAYEQYF. DNA of the CDR3: TGTGCCAGCAGTTACTCTCCAGGGGCGTACGAGCAGTACTTC.

On this clone: Other DNA sequences of this sample code for an identical CDR3. V gene TRBV12-3 or TRBV12-4 combines with J gene TRBJ2-3; 8 nucleotides align to TRBD1. CDR3 length: 13 amino acids. Trimming at V came to 2 bases and at J to 6 bases, leaving 1 base not matched to a gene. The CDR3 sequence: CASSLRDRDTQYF. As DNA, the CDR3 is TGTGCCAGCAGTTTAAGGGACAGGGATACGCAGTATTTT.

The chain uses TRBV7-9 and TRBJ1-2; 8 bases agree with TRBD1. V shed 1 base, J shed 1 base, and the junction held 2 bases outside the gene matches. The germline V gene encodes CDR1 SEHNR and CDR2 FQNEAQ (reference sequence). This CDR3 has 15 amino acids. DNA for the CDR3: TGTGCCAGCAGCTTAGGGGGACAGGTTAACTATGGCTACACCTTC. Translating it yields CASSLGGQVNYGYTF.

This rearrangement joins TRBV7-9 to TRBJ2-7; 12 bases align to TRBD2. The CDR3 totals 15 residues. Looked up from germline, CDR1 is SEHNR and CDR2 is FQNEAQ (reference sequence). V was clipped by 4 bases and J by 4 bases; unmatched bases: 5. The DNA of the CDR3 is TGTGCCAGCAGCTCCTTGACTAGCGGGAGTTACGAGCAGTACTTC. As protein: CASSSLTSGSYEQYF.